These T cell receptor beta chains were read from a single sample in a study of blood T cell repertoires in COVID-19. The repertoire was sequenced with immunoSEQ multiplex PCR; TCRdb's copy has only in-frame clones and lacks some. This table has over 250,000 clones, 89% appearing once. The sequenced material came from peripheral blood. All receptors come from a woman between 55 and 75 years old with acute or convalescent COVID-19. CDR3s include the opening cysteine and the closing phenylalanine or tryptophan. Each record gives: J gene, D gene, clone size, V gene, CDR3 protein, CDR3 DNA. A D gene is named only where the DNA matches it firmly. Rows give clone size only sometimes, using once, few, many, or a class for an expanded clone.

J gene: TRBJ1-2; D gene: -; clone size: once; V gene: TRBV18; CDR3 protein: CASSPMSAYGYTF; CDR3 DNA: TGTGCCAGCTCACCAATGTCAGCGTATGGCTACACCTTC
J gene: TRBJ2-1; D gene: TRBD1; clone size: -; V gene: TRBV25-1; CDR3 protein: CASSAGTGGWEQFF; CDR3 DNA: TGTGCCAGCAGTGCCGGGACAGGGGGCTGGGAGCAGTTCTTC
J gene: TRBJ1-3; D gene: -; clone size: -; V gene: TRBV5-6; CDR3 protein: CASRLGPSLAGNTIYF; CDR3 DNA: TGTGCCAGCAGACTAGGGCCATCGTTAGCGGGAAACACCATATATTTT
J gene: TRBJ2-4; D gene: TRBD1; clone size: once; V gene: TRBV18; CDR3 protein: CASSPQGQGSNIQYF; CDR3 DNA: TGTGCCAGCTCACCTCAGGGACAGGGGTCGAACATTCAGTACTTC
J gene: TRBJ1-5; D gene: TRBD1; clone size: -; V gene: TRBV19; CDR3 protein: CASKPGQGHRSNQPQHF; CDR3 DNA: TGTGCCAGTAAGCCGGGACAGGGACACCGTAGCAATCAGCCCCAGCATTTT
J gene: TRBJ1-2; D gene: -; clone size: -; V gene: TRBV6-2/TRBV6-3; CDR3 protein: CASSYSPTVHYF; CDR3 DNA: TGTGCCAGCAGTTACTCGCCGACCGTTCACTACTTC
J gene: TRBJ2-3; D gene: TRBD2; clone size: few; V gene: TRBV4-2; CDR3 protein: CASSQGLADTQYF; CDR3 DNA: TGTGCCAGCAGCCAAGGACTAGCGGATACGCAGTATTTT
J gene: TRBJ1-3; D gene: -; clone size: -; V gene: TRBV18; CDR3 protein: CASSPRESGNTIYF; CDR3 DNA: TGTGCCAGCTCACCAAGGGAGTCTGGAAACACCATATATTTT
J gene: TRBJ1-2; D gene: TRBD1; clone size: -; V gene: TRBV28; CDR3 protein: CASSLSGDRGIFSYGYTF; CDR3 DNA: TGTGCCAGCAGTCTCTCGGGGGACAGGGGTATTTTCAGCTATGGCTACACCTTC
J gene: TRBJ1-3; D gene: -; clone size: few; V gene: TRBV4-1; CDR3 protein: CASSQGLVGNTIYF; CDR3 DNA: TGCGCCAGCAGCCAGGGCCTTGTAGGAAACACCATATATTTT
J gene: TRBJ2-5; D gene: -; clone size: -; V gene: TRBV11-3; CDR3 protein: CASSPGSGWETQYF; CDR3 DNA: TGTGCCAGCAGCCCCGGATCGGGGTGGGAGACCCAGTACTTC
J gene: TRBJ1-5; D gene: -; clone size: -; V gene: TRBV19; CDR3 protein: CASSIATDQPQHF; CDR3 DNA: TGTGCCAGTAGTATCGCGACAGATCAGCCCCAGCATTTT
J gene: TRBJ2-5; D gene: -; clone size: -; V gene: TRBV7-8; CDR3 protein: CASSLLETQYF; CDR3 DNA: TGTGCCAGCAGCTTACTCGAGACCCAGTACTTC
J gene: TRBJ2-2; D gene: -; clone size: -; V gene: TRBV3-1/TRBV3-2; CDR3 protein: CASSQLTSTGELFF; CDR3 DNA: TGTGCCAGCAGCCAACTTACTAGCACCGGGGAGCTGTTTTTT
J gene: TRBJ2-3; D gene: -; clone size: -; V gene: TRBV18; CDR3 protein: CASSPIGAATSTDTQYF; CDR3 DNA: TGTGCCAGCTCACCCATAGGGGCCGCTACTAGCACAGATACGCAGTATTTT
J gene: TRBJ1-2; D gene: TRBD1; clone size: few; V gene: TRBV6-5; CDR3 protein: CASSLQGKGSGYTF; CDR3 DNA: TGTGCCAGCAGTTTACAGGGGAAAGGCTCGGGCTACACCTTC
J gene: TRBJ2-2; D gene: -; clone size: -; V gene: TRBV27; CDR3 protein: CASRPGTEPGELFF; CDR3 DNA: TGTGCCAGCAGACCCGGAACAGAGCCCGGGGAGCTGTTTTTT
J gene: TRBJ2-1; D gene: TRBD2; clone size: few; V gene: TRBV9; CDR3 protein: CASSGTSGGMYEQFF; CDR3 DNA: TGTGCCAGCAGCGGTACTAGCGGAGGGATGTATGAGCAGTTCTTC
J gene: TRBJ2-1; D gene: -; clone size: -; V gene: TRBV19; CDR3 protein: CASRSQLGGEQFF; CDR3 DNA: TGTGCCAGTAGGTCCCAGCTAGGAGGCGAGCAGTTCTTC
J gene: TRBJ1-1; D gene: -; clone size: -; V gene: TRBV19; CDR3 protein: CASQLGGRAFF; CDR3 DNA: TGTGCCAGCCAACTGGGAGGGCGGGCTTTCTTT
J gene: TRBJ1-2; D gene: -; clone size: -; V gene: TRBV28; CDR3 protein: CASSFNRRGSYGYTF; CDR3 DNA: TGTGCCAGCAGTTTTAACCGGCGGGGTTCCTATGGCTACACCTTC
J gene: TRBJ2-1; D gene: -; clone size: -; V gene: TRBV7-2; CDR3 protein: CASSSDSSYNEQFF; CDR3 DNA: TGTGCCAGCAGCTCCGACTCTTCCTACAATGAGCAGTTCTTC
J gene: TRBJ2-1; D gene: TRBD1; clone size: once; V gene: TRBV11-3; CDR3 protein: CASSPSLGTGSLSYNEQFF; CDR3 DNA: TGTGCCAGCAGCCCTTCCTTAGGGACAGGGAGTTTGTCCTACAATGAGCAGTTCTTC
J gene: TRBJ1-5; D gene: TRBD1; clone size: -; V gene: TRBV5-5; CDR3 protein: CASSSGTGRQPQHF; CDR3 DNA: TGTGCCAGCAGCTCAGGGACAGGGCGGCAGCCCCAGCATTTT
J gene: TRBJ2-7; D gene: -; clone size: -; V gene: TRBV2; CDR3 protein: CASTYRASYEQYF; CDR3 DNA: TGTGCCAGCACATACAGGGCCTCCTACGAGCAGTACTTC
J gene: TRBJ2-1; D gene: -; clone size: -; V gene: TRBV29-1; CDR3 protein: CSVVADEQFF; CDR3 DNA: TGCAGCGTTGTAGCGGATGAGCAGTTCTTC
J gene: TRBJ1-1; D gene: TRBD1; clone size: few; V gene: TRBV2; CDR3 protein: CASRAGTGLNTEAFF; CDR3 DNA: TGTGCCAGCAGAGCCGGGACAGGGCTGAACACTGAAGCTTTCTTT
J gene: TRBJ1-6; D gene: TRBD1; clone size: -; V gene: TRBV9; CDR3 protein: CASSVTGGNSPLHF; CDR3 DNA: TGTGCCAGCAGCGTAACAGGGGGGAATTCACCCCTCCACTTT
J gene: TRBJ2-3; D gene: TRBD2; clone size: -; V gene: TRBV9; CDR3 protein: CASSVDPAGGTDTQYF; CDR3 DNA: TGTGCCAGCAGCGTAGATCCAGCGGGGGGCACAGATACGCAGTATTTT
J gene: TRBJ2-1; D gene: -; clone size: once; V gene: TRBV7-3; CDR3 protein: CASSPWRDNEQFF; CDR3 DNA: TGTGCCAGCAGCCCTTGGAGGGACAATGAGCAGTTCTTC
J gene: TRBJ1-1; D gene: -; clone size: -; V gene: TRBV6-2/TRBV6-3; CDR3 protein: CASSYGQGAYVNTEAFF; CDR3 DNA: TGTGCCAGCAGTTACGGTCAGGGTGCGTACGTGAACACTGAAGCTTTCTTT
J gene: TRBJ2-3; D gene: TRBD2; clone size: -; V gene: TRBV27; CDR3 protein: CASSLLAGVADTQYF; CDR3 DNA: TGTGCCAGCAGTTTACTGGCGGGAGTGGCCGATACGCAGTATTTT
J gene: TRBJ2-2; D gene: -; clone size: -; V gene: TRBV19; CDR3 protein: CASSMSSADTGELFF; CDR3 DNA: TGTGCCAGTAGTATGTCCAGCGCGGACACCGGGGAGCTGTTTTTT
J gene: TRBJ2-1; D gene: -; clone size: -; V gene: TRBV11-3; CDR3 protein: CASSRGLPSYNEQFF; CDR3 DNA: TGTGCCAGCAGCAGGGGACTCCCCTCCTACAATGAGCAGTTCTTC
J gene: TRBJ1-6; D gene: TRBD1; clone size: -; V gene: TRBV30; CDR3 protein: CAWSQTGDSPLHF; CDR3 DNA: TGTGCCTGGAGTCAGACAGGGGATTCACCCCTCCACTTT
J gene: TRBJ2-7; D gene: TRBD2; clone size: -; V gene: TRBV11-3; CDR3 protein: CASSLEAGGSYEQYF; CDR3 DNA: TGTGCCAGCAGCTTAGAGGCGGGAGGCAGCTACGAGCAGTACTTC
J gene: TRBJ1-4; D gene: -; clone size: -; V gene: TRBV4-1; CDR3 protein: CASSQIVSFEKLFF; CDR3 DNA: TGCGCCAGCAGCCAAATTGTTTCATTTGAAAAACTGTTTTTT
J gene: TRBJ2-5; D gene: TRBD2; clone size: -; V gene: TRBV5-1; CDR3 protein: CASSLGGLAEETQYF; CDR3 DNA: TGCGCCAGCAGCTTGGGAGGACTAGCGGAAGAGACCCAGTACTTC
J gene: TRBJ2-5; D gene: -; clone size: -; V gene: TRBV20-1; CDR3 protein: CSALRETQYF; CDR3 DNA: TGCAGTGCTTTGAGGGAGACCCAGTACTTC
J gene: TRBJ2-3; D gene: TRBD1; clone size: -; V gene: TRBV5-1; CDR3 protein: CASTSGGDTQYF; CDR3 DNA: TGCGCCAGCACCTCAGGGGGCGATACGCAGTATTTT
J gene: TRBJ2-7; D gene: TRBD2; clone size: -; V gene: TRBV4-1; CDR3 protein: CASSLAGGLEGYEQYF; CDR3 DNA: TGCGCCAGCAGCCTAGCGGGAGGGCTGGAGGGATACGAGCAGTACTTC
J gene: TRBJ1-4; D gene: -; clone size: -; V gene: TRBV12-3/TRBV12-4; CDR3 protein: CASSSRRELFF; CDR3 DNA: TGTGCCAGCAGTTCTCGCAGGGAACTGTTTTTT
J gene: TRBJ1-2; D gene: TRBD1; clone size: -; V gene: TRBV7-9; CDR3 protein: CASSLDGTGVVNGYTF; CDR3 DNA: TGTGCCAGCAGCTTAGATGGGACAGGGGTAGTGAATGGCTACACCTTC
J gene: TRBJ2-2; D gene: -; clone size: -; V gene: TRBV7-2; CDR3 protein: CASSLVFPNTGELFF; CDR3 DNA: TGTGCCAGCAGCTTAGTCTTTCCGAACACCGGGGAGCTGTTTTTT
J gene: TRBJ1-5; D gene: TRBD1; clone size: -; V gene: TRBV6-4; CDR3 protein: CASPDRGNQPQHF; CDR3 DNA: TGTGCCAGCCCTGACAGGGGCAATCAGCCCCAGCATTTT
J gene: TRBJ1-2; D gene: -; clone size: -; V gene: TRBV4-3; CDR3 protein: CASSQDRAGGYGYTF; CDR3 DNA: TGCGCCAGCAGCCAAGATCGGGCAGGAGGTTATGGCTACACCTTC